This entry describes one T cell receptor (beta chain). Clones were sequenced by immunoSEQ multiplex PCR, and TCRdb holds only the in-frame ones, with some missing. In the table there are approximately 2,200,000 clones, just over 90% of which are singletons. V shed 6 bases, J shed 4 bases, and the junction held 8 bases outside the gene matches. The CDR3 length is 14 residues. Germline V gene lookup returns CDR1 MNHNS and CDR2 SASEGT. The naive CD8 subset, CD45RO-negative cells positively selected for CCR7, excluded terminally differentiated effector memory CD45RA+ cells. These data originate in a study of shared clonotypes between healthy human individuals.

The sequenced sample consisted of naive CD8+ T cells from PBMCs. The clonotype was recovered from a man younger than 35 in good health. Some clones in this sample may be carry-over from other donors' samples. This chain links TRBV6-1 with TRBJ1-1; TRBD1 matches 7 bases. The CDR3 protein is CASRPLTGSTEAFF. The DNA for the CDR3 is TGTGCCAGCAGGCCGTTGACAGGGAGCACTGAAGCTTTCTTT.